Sequencing of this TCR beta chain was carried out in a study of high-grade serous ovarian cancer treatment subgroups. TCRdb's copy holds only in-frame clones and misses some; the assay was immunoSEQ multiplex PCR. The sample shows several thousand clones, about 81% of them seen only once. Germline CDR1 is SGDLS and CDR2 is YYNGEE. Trimming cost V 0 bases and J 2 bases; bases outside gene matches: 5. The CDR3 contains 16 residues. The tumor samples were collected prior to definitive surgery or chemotherapy. The sample comprised tumor tissue. The sequence derives from a human donor with high-grade serous ovarian cancer. The chain carries TRBV9 and TRBJ2-5; TRBD2 agrees at 9 bases. CDR3: CASSVGAGGLQETQYF. The CDR3 nucleotides read TGTGCCAGCAGCGTAGGGGCGGGGGGGTTACAAGAGACCCAGTACTTC.